This note documents a single TCR beta chain sequence. The target antigen is unknown. The sample originates from a study of T-cell memory formation after mild COVID-19. The study, taken as a whole, reports: The CD4+ clones that contracted clustered mainly within CM and EM, and the CD8+ clones concentrated in EMRA.

The germline gives CDR1 SGHTA, CDR2 FQGNSA. The CDR3 is 15 amino acids. J lost 1 base, V lost 6 bases, and 7 bases had no gene match. Each CDR3 protein is one row after TCRdb ran MiXCR on the 5' RACE reads. The sample contains about 270,000 distinct CDR3 sequences, about 16% of which appear only once. This clonotype was sampled from a man between 18 and 35 years old who had mild COVID-19 (a few samples of this study predate the infection). Cell type and time point are not known. This sequence joins TRBV7-2 and TRBJ2-7; 9 positions match TRBD1. The sequencing input was PBMCs or a T cell subset sorted from them (not recorded which). The CDR3 sequence: CASSPGQGRSYEQYF. The CDR3 DNA follows: TGTGCCAGCAGTCCGGGACAGGGACGATCCTACGAGCAGTACTTC.